The entry that follows covers one T cell receptor (beta chain) sequence. Its specific antigen is unknown. Qualities for individual bases were not recorded, and no much larger clone is one base off. Looking up the germline V gene yields CDR1 SGHDT and CDR2 YYEEEE. Deletion took 1 base off V and 0 bases off J, with a span of 14 bases between the germline ends. The CDR3 covers 17 residues, taking in both the cysteine and the phenylalanine. Only the CDR3 part of the read is kept: 51 bases, read in frame from the first base. Ficoll-Paque density gradient centrifugation was the method used to isolate PBMCs. These data come from a study of T-cell memory formation after mild COVID-19 (dated by TCRdb to about 2021). Some background on the complete study: Most TCR sequence clusters were specific to one of the two donors. T-cell clones expanding and contracting after mild COVID-19 in two donors were tracked by longitudinal TCRalpha and TCRbeta repertoire sequencing. Two young, previously healthy adult volunteers made up the cohort, one male and one female. Broad study findings and their caveats: The study covered only a couple of mild cases, and larger cohorts including severe cases with pre-infection samples were considered necessary. Contracting CD4+ clones appeared mostly in the CM and EM memory subsets, whereas CD8+ clones were enriched in EMRA. The detection of some responding clones in pre-infection memory suggests that pre-existing cross-reactive memory T cells joined the SARS-CoV-2 response. From day 15 to 85, contracting clones showed balanced CD4/CD8 phenotypes, whereas a second wave of clones that expanded from day 15 to 37 leaned towards CD4+. The second-wave clones that peaked on day 37 were not confirmed to be SARS-CoV-2 specific.

The sequencer was an Illumina NovaSeq 6000. TCRalpha and TCRbeta cDNA libraries were constructed by 5'RACE with constant-segment primers, with sample barcodes and unique molecular identifiers being introduced. Trizol reagent was used to extract RNA from every sample. Libraries were amplified in two PCR steps, with a second sample barcode and Illumina TruSeq adapters added in the second step. Sequencing of libraries was performed on an Illumina NovaSeq with 2 x 150 bp paired-end reads. As for the original processing: The reads were demultiplexed and collapsed into UMI-guided consensus sequences using migec v1.2.7. Using mixcr v2.1.11, UMI consensuses were aligned to TRA and TRB V and J templates and then assembled into clonotypes. Expanded or contracted clonotypes were those called significant by both edgeR and NoisET, with noise models trained on biological replicates. For edgeR calls, the cutoffs were a false discovery rate-adjusted p below 0.01 and a log2 fold-change threshold of 1. As an exploratory analysis of dynamics, PCA with hierarchical clustering was applied to max-normalized trajectories of the 1000 most abundant clonotypes. Each responding clone was given a CD4 or CD8 phenotype based on the CD4+ and CD8+ repertoires, which had been sequenced separately. The raw public reads went through TCRdb reprocessing: fastp at Q25, MiXCR clone calling, in-frame beta chains kept. Each entry is one CDR3 protein sequence, shown with its most common DNA and genes. The V and J calls were determined by TCRdb, not by the authors. The sample table lists roughly 350,000 distinct CDR3 sequences, approximately 13% of them with a count of one. The ten largest clones represent approximately 21% of the sample.

The sequence was obtained from a man aged 18 to 35 who had mild COVID-19 (a few samples of this study predate the infection). The sample titles of this study are shuffled in the database, so cell type and time point are left out; the donor was told from shared clones. The sample comprised PBMCs or a T cell subset sorted from them (not recorded which). The chain couples TRBV5-6 to TRBJ2-1; possibly the D gene is TRBD2, per 6 matching bases. Here the CDR3 is given as CASSLNPGRRSYNEQFF. The DNA sequence is as follows: TGTGCCAGCAGCTTGAACCCCGGGAGACGCTCCTACAATGAGCAGTTCTTC.